A selection of T cell receptor beta chains follows, all from one sample in a study of patients and donors after allogeneic stem cell transplantation. TCRdb used MiXCR to reprocess the RT-PCR reads, holding one entry per CDR3 protein. This table holds 200,000 to 250,000 distinct CDR3 sequences, approximately 14% found once. The sequenced material came from blood, either unsorted or a sorted T cell fraction (not recorded which). The receptors shown here come from a human donor who was either an allogeneic HSCT recipient or a stem cell or donor lymphocyte infusion donor (not recorded which). It is not recorded whose cells these are; they may come from a transplant donor. CDR3s include the opening cysteine and the closing phenylalanine or tryptophan.

TRBV25-1 CATKGLYEQYF
TRBV24-1 CATSDGAGLAGRETQYF
TRBV3-1 CASSPRRDGYGYTF
TRBV5-1 CASSGGLAGGSKQYF
TRBV24-1 CATSDPGQGTQYF
TRBV30 CAWSPGTGASPLHF
TRBV7-9 CASSLAEAARLYF
TRBV3-1 CASSPAGRGGLGSGELFF
TRBV6-2/TRBV6-3 CASSPRDSRGEQYF
TRBV6-5 CASSYGGQGVSSYEQYF
TRBV25-1 CASSVDRAPYEQYF
TRBV7-3 CASSPQFLRENTEAFF
TRBV24-1 CATSDRSGRFYNEQFF
TRBV5-4 CASSGGGPGTDTQYF
TRBV5-1 CASSLEGRRAFF
TRBV12-3/TRBV12-4 CASSKLISRRTEAFF
TRBV5-1 CASSAGQIQETQYF
TRBV5-5 CASSLEGGSGYEQYF
TRBV20-1 CSAPSRSGRGNTEAFF
TRBV4-2 CASSQEASGGLGVGQYF
TRBV6-1 CASSSETRNQPQHF
TRBV3-1 CASSQEGQGNKNIQYF
TRBV5-1 CASSRTSGVDTEAFF
TRBV12-3/TRBV12-4 CASLPGQPTDTQYF
TRBV5-4 CASSLGGRTGELFF
TRBV6-5 CASSYSGRATNEKLFF
TRBV4-3 CASSQNMKTLAGYNEQFF
TRBV20-1 CSGDSSGTFLGTQYF
TRBV6-1 CASRQGPSGSSYEQYF
TRBV2 CASSEVGGGTEAFF
TRBV6-2/TRBV6-3 CASRRSSYEQYF
TRBV20-1 CSAGDGGTSNQPQHF
TRBV27 CASSPANTGELFF
TRBV4-2 CASSHTQGVLDGYTF
TRBV19 CASSIERGSGYTF
TRBV4-2 CASSQDLRGETQYF
TRBV5-4 CASSVNGMNTEAFF